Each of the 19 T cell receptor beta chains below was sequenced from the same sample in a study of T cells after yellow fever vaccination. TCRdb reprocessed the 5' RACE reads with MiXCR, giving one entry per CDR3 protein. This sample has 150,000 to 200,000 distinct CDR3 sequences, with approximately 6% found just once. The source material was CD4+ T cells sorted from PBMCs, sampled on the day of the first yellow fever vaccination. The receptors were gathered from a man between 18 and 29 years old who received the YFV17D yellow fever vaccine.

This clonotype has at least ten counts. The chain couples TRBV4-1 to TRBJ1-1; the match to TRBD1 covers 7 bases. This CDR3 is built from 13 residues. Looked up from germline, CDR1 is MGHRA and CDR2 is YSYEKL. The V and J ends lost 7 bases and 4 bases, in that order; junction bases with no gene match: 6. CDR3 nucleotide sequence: TGCGCCAGCACCGACAGGGAAGGCACTGAAGCTTTCTTT. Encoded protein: CASTDREGTEAFF.

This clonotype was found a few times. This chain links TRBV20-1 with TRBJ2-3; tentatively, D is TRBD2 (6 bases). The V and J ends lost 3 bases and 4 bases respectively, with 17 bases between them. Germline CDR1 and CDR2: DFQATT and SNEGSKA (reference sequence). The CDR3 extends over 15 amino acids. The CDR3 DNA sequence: TGCAGTGCTAGCCGCGCAGGAGGGAGTGCAGATACGCAGTATTTT. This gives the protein CSASRAGGSADTQYF.

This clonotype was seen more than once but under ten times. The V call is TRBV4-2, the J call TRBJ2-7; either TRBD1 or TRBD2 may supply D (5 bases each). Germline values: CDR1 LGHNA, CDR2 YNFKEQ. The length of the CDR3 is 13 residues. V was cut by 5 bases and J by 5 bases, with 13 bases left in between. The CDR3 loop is CASSRDLGHEQYF. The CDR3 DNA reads TGTGCCAGCAGCAGGGATTTGGGACACGAGCAGTACTTC.

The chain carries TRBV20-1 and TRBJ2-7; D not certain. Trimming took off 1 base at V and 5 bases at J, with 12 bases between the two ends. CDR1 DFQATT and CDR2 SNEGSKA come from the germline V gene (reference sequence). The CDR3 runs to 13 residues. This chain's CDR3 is CSARAPLGNEQYV. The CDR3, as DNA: TGCAGTGCTAGAGCACCACTGGGTAACGAGCAGTACGTC.

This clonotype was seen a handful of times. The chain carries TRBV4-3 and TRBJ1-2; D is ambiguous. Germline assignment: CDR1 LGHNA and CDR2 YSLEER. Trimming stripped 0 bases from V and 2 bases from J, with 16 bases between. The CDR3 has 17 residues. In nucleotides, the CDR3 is TGCGCCAGCAGCCAAGAAGGATGGCCCGGACTAAACTATGGCTACACCTTC. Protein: CASSQEGWPGLNYGYTF.

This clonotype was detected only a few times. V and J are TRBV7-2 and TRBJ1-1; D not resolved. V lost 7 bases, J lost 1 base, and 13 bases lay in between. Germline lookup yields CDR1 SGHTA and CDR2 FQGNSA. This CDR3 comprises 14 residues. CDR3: CASTSWETNTEAFF. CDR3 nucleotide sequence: TGTGCCAGCACCTCGTGGGAAACGAACACTGAAGCTTTCTTT.

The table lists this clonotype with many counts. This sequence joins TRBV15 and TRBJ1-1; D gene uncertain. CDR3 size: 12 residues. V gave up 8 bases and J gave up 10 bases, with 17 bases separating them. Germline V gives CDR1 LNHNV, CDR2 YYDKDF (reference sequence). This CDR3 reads CATSGRETSAFF. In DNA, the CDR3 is TGTGCCACCTCTGGCCGTGAGACCTCAGCTTTCTTT.

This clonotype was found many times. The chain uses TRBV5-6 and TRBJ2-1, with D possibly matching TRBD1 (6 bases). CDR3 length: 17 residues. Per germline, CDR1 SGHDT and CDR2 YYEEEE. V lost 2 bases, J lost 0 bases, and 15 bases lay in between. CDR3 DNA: TGTGCCAGCAGCTTCCTGACAGGACCCAGCTCCTACAATGAGCAGTTCTTC. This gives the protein CASSFLTGPSSYNEQFF.

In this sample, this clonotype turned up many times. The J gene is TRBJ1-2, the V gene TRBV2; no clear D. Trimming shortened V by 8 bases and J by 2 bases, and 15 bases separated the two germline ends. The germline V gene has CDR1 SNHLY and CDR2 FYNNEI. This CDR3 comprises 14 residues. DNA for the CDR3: TGTGCCAGCCGCCTCTCTCGGTCCAACTATGGCTACACCTTC. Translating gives CASRLSRSNYGYTF.

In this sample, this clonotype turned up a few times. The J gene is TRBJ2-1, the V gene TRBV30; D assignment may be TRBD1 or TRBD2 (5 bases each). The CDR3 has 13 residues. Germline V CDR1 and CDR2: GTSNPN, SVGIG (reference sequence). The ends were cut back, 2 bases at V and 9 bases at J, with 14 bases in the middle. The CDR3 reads CAWSRLHGGEQFF. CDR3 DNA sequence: TGTGCCTGGAGTCGGCTTCATGGGGGTGAGCAGTTCTTC.

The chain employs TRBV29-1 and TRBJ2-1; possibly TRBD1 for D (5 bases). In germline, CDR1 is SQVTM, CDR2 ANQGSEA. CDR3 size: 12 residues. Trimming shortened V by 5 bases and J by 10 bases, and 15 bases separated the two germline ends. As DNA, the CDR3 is TGCAGCGTTACTTGGGGAAGGGGCGAGCAGTTCTTC. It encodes CSVTWGRGEQFF.

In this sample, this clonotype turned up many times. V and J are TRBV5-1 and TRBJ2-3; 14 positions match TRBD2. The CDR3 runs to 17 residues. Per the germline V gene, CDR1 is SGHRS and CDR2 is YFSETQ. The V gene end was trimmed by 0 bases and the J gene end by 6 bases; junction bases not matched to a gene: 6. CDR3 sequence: CASSLGLAGGPADTQYF. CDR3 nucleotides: TGCGCCAGCAGCTTGGGACTAGCGGGGGGGCCAGCGGATACGCAGTATTTT.

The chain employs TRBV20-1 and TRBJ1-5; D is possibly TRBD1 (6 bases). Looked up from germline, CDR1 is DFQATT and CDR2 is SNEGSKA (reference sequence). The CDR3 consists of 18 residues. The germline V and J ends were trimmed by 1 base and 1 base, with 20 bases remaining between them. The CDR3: CSARVTKGGKESNQPQHF. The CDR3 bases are TGCAGTGCTAGAGTGACAAAGGGGGGAAAGGAAAGCAATCAGCCCCAGCATTTT.

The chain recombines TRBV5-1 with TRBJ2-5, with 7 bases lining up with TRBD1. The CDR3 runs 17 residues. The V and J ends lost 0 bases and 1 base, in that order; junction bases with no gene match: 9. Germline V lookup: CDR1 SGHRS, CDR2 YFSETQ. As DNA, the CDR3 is TGCGCCAGCAGCTTGGCAATAACAGGGGTTTCCCAAGAGACCCAGTACTTC. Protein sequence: CASSLAITGVSQETQYF.

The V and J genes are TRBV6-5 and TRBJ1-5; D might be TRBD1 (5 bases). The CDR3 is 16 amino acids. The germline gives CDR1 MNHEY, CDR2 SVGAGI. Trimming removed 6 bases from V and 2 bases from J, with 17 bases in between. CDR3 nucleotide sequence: TGTGCCAGCAGCCCCTCCGGGGAAGGGGGCAATCAGCCCCAGCATTTT. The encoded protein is CASSPSGEGGNQPQHF.

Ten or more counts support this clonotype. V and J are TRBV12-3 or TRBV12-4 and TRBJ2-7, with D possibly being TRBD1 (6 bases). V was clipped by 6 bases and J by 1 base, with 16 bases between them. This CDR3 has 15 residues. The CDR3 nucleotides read TGTGCCAGCAGCCTCGGACAGAGTCCTTCCTACGAGCAGTACGTC. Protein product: CASSLGQSPSYEQYV.

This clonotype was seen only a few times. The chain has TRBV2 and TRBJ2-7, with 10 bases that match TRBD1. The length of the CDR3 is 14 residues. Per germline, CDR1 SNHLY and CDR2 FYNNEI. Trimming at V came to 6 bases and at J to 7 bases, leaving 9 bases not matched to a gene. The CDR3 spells CASSGQGGTGEQYV. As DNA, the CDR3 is TGTGCCAGCAGCGGACAGGGGGGAACAGGGGAGCAGTACGTC.

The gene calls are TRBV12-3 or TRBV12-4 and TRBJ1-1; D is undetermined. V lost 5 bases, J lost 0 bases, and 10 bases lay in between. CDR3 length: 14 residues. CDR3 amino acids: CASSLGVMNTEAFF. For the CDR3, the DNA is TGTGCCAGCAGTCTCGGGGTCATGAACACTGAAGCTTTCTTT.

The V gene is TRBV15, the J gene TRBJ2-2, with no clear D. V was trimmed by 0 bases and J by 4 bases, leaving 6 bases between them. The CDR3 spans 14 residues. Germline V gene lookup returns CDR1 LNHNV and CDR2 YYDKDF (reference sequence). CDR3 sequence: CATSRDLSTGELFF. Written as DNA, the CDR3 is TGTGCCACCAGCAGAGATCTGAGCACCGGGGAGCTGTTTTTT.